This T cell receptor beta chain was identified during a study of molecular identifiers for immune sequencing clone quantification (dated by TCRdb to the late 2010s). Looking at the study overall: For a replicate experiment, RNA from approximately 20,000 or 100,000 naive CD8 T cells was divided into five aliquots, of which four were sequenced. This methods study benchmarked molecular-identifier clustering-based TCR repertoire sequencing (MIDCIRS) and TCR RNA copy counting, using CD8 T cells to do so. Here is what the overall study found, with its caveats: In CMV-specific effector cells, over 98% of molecules were held by clones above 20 RNA copies, whereas under 1% of molecules were held by such clones in naive cells. Spiked-in Jurkat TCR RNA equal to a single cell's worth was reported to be detectable even within one million naive CD8 T cells. The naive libraries included spiked-in Jurkat TCR RNA (10 copies' worth), and this RNA is not part of the donor repertoire. Without barcode sub-clustering, chimeric consensus sequences inflated TCR diversity; chimeras reached as high as 47%. Identical TCR molecules sharing a barcode could cause highly expanded clone sizes to be underestimated. Modeling gave about three recovered TCR RNA copies per cell versus around 10 by digital PCR, implying 25% to 30% capture efficiency.

Libraries were built with PCR. Instrument on record: Illumina HiSeq 4000. Bulk TCR libraries were prepared as previously described, using TCR primers listed in Table S5. Purification of total RNA was performed with the Qiagen AllPrep DNA/RNA kit. Reads from multiple sequencing runs of the same library were pooled before analysis. On the authors' methods: Reads were retained only if an exact TCR constant sequence was present, and the retained reads were trimmed to 150 nt and grouped according to their 12-nt molecular barcodes. Within each barcode group, reads were sub-clustered at a 15% Levenshtein threshold, and quality-weighted consensus sequences were built per RNA molecule. Non-functional sequences were excluded, and lower-count sequences lying one edit away from another sequence were also excluded. Barcode sub-clusters with fewer than 20% of the maximum read count were removed, based on fitting two negative binomial distributions. In-frame beta chains were kept once TCRdb had trimmed the public reads at Q25 with fastp and called clones with MiXCR. Records with the same CDR3 protein are collapsed into one entry carrying the most frequent genes and DNA. The V and J calls, along with clone size, are taken from TCRdb and not from the paper's own processing. The sample yields some 650,000 distinct CDR3 sequences; roughly 21% were counted once. The top ten hold around 0.9% of the sample.

Libraries of naive CD8 T cells were built from anywhere between about 19,000 and 1,000,000 sorted cells, with 10%, 30% or 50% of the purified RNA used. Naive CD8 T cells, defined as CD8+CD4-CCR7+CD45RA+, were FACS-sorted into RLT Plus buffer on a BD FACSAria II. Around 10 TCR copies' worth of Jurkat RNA were spiked into about 20,000-1,000,000 naive CD8 T cell samples to test detection sensitivity. CD8 T cells were enriched using RosetteSep CD8+ T Cell Enrichment Cocktail and Ficoll-Paque, and the enriched cells then underwent ACK red cell lysis. This clonotype was seen a few times. The antigen this receptor binds is unknown. The record has no base qualities; no much larger clone is one base away. According to the germline V gene, CDR1 reads SGDLS and CDR2 reads YYNGEE. From cysteine to phenylalanine, the CDR3 is 15 amino acids long. Only the CDR3 DNA stays, 45 bases, in frame from base 1. The junction carries 10 bases between V and J, which are trimmed by 0 bases and 2 bases respectively.

This TCR was recovered from a human donor in good health. Some libraries in this study had Jurkat cell RNA spiked in. The sequencing input was naive CD8+ T cells from blood, with Jurkat cell RNA spiked in. The intended sense of this specimen's cell subset or site label: FACS-sorted CD8+CD4-CCR7+CD45RA+ naive T cells. The chain was built from TRBV9 and TRBJ2-3, with the identity of the D gene unclear. The CDR3 in this case is CASSVEGRATDTQYF. The sequenced DNA is TGTGCCAGCAGCGTAGAGGGTCGGGCCACAGATACGCAGTATTTT.